Listed below are T cell receptor beta chains from one sample, sequenced in a study of blood T cells in healthy people across ages. TCRdb analysed the 5' RACE reads with MiXCR anew, one entry per CDR3 protein. This sample carries approximately 800,000 distinct CDR3 sequences, 25% of them seen once, and the ten largest clones take 3% to 4%. These sequences were also reported in another study, on T cells of mothers and their children.

Specimen: blood. The receptors derive from a boy aged 5-17 years in good health. CDR3s include the opening cysteine and the closing phenylalanine or tryptophan. Each record gives: J gene, clone size, V gene, D gene, CDR3 protein, CDR3 DNA. D genes are given only for firm matches. The size field is filled for only some rows; it gives once, few, many or a size class.

J gene: TRBJ2-5; clone size: few; V gene: TRBV7-2; D gene: TRBD1; CDR3 protein: CASSRQTGSTETQYF; CDR3 DNA: TGTGCCAGCAGCCGACAGACAGGGTCCACGGAGACCCAGTACTTC
J gene: TRBJ2-7; clone size: few; V gene: TRBV18; D gene: TRBD2; CDR3 protein: CASSMAGDSYEQYF; CDR3 DNA: TGTGCCAGCTCAATGGCGGGGGACTCCTACGAGCAGTACTTC
J gene: TRBJ2-3; clone size: NA; V gene: TRBV4-2; D gene: NA; CDR3 protein: CASSQERAPILRHFTRYTDTQYF; CDR3 DNA: TGTGCCAGCAGCCAAGAAAGGGCACCGATCCTAAGACACTTCACTAGATACACAGATACGCAGTATTTT
J gene: TRBJ2-3; clone size: few; V gene: TRBV29-1; D gene: NA; CDR3 protein: CSVEGRWGVAADTQYF; CDR3 DNA: TGCAGCGTTGAGGGGCGTTGGGGGGTTGCGGCAGATACGCAGTATTTT
J gene: TRBJ2-2; clone size: NA; V gene: TRBV3-1; D gene: TRBD2; CDR3 protein: CASSPQRVQGGTGELFF; CDR3 DNA: TGTGCCAGCAGCCCCCAAAGGGTCCAGGGAGGGACCGGGGAGCTGTTTTTT
J gene: TRBJ2-3; clone size: NA; V gene: TRBV3-1; D gene: TRBD2; CDR3 protein: CASSQVVTSGLTTDTQYF; CDR3 DNA: TGTGCCAGCAGCCAAGTGGTGACTAGCGGACTAACCACAGATACGCAGTATTTT
J gene: TRBJ2-5; clone size: NA; V gene: TRBV20-1; D gene: TRBD2; CDR3 protein: CSARTRLQETQYF; CDR3 DNA: TGCAGTGCGCGGACTAGACTCCAAGAGACCCAGTACTTC
J gene: TRBJ2-2; clone size: few; V gene: TRBV5-6; D gene: NA; CDR3 protein: CASSLGAVNTGELFF; CDR3 DNA: TGTGCCAGCAGCTTAGGAGCGGTGAACACCGGGGAGCTGTTTTTT
J gene: TRBJ2-1; clone size: few; V gene: TRBV29-1; D gene: NA; CDR3 protein: CSVGLGTKQFF; CDR3 DNA: TGCAGCGTTGGCCTGGGGACAAAGCAGTTCTTC
J gene: TRBJ2-7; clone size: few; V gene: TRBV6-2/TRBV6-3; D gene: NA; CDR3 protein: CASLSLSLGTPYEQYF; CDR3 DNA: TGTGCCAGCCTAAGCCTAAGTCTCGGGACACCCTACGAGCAGTACTTC
J gene: TRBJ2-1; clone size: few; V gene: TRBV3-1; D gene: NA; CDR3 protein: CASSQEGVSKRF; CDR3 DNA: TGTGCCAGCAGCCAAGAAGGTGTCAGCAAACGGTTC
J gene: TRBJ2-1; clone size: few; V gene: TRBV28; D gene: NA; CDR3 protein: CASSLPSEYNEQFF; CDR3 DNA: TGTGCCAGCAGTTTGCCTAGCGAGTACAATGAGCAGTTCTTC
J gene: TRBJ1-1; clone size: NA; V gene: TRBV12-3/TRBV12-4; D gene: NA; CDR3 protein: CASSLVAWASTVNTEAFF; CDR3 DNA: TGTGCCAGCAGTTTAGTGGCGTGGGCGAGTACCGTGAACACTGAAGCTTTCTTT
J gene: TRBJ2-1; clone size: NA; V gene: TRBV4-3; D gene: TRBD2; CDR3 protein: CASSQEWRREGTYNEQFF; CDR3 DNA: TGCGCCAGCAGCCAAGAATGGAGGCGGGAGGGTACCTACAATGAGCAGTTCTTC
J gene: TRBJ2-5; clone size: NA; V gene: TRBV9; D gene: TRBD2; CDR3 protein: CASSVYSGGSETQYF; CDR3 DNA: TGTGCCAGCAGCGTATATAGCGGGGGGTCAGAGACCCAGTACTTC